This T cell receptor beta chain was sequenced in a study of early T cells in non-severe SARS-CoV-2 infection. Study background: The study sequenced bulk RNA from unsorted whole blood, with chains unpaired. Study-wide results and caveats: Anti-spike CD8 responses were favored by VDJdb matching, which missed private and CD4 specificities.

Molecules of cDNA were individually given unique molecular identifiers that were attached to them. Each CDR3 protein gets one entry after TCRdb re-called the 5' RACE reads with MiXCR. Among some 62,000 distinct CDR3 sequences, approximately 9.2% were seen once, and the ten largest hold 13%. Worth noting for this clonotype: Its antigen is still unknown.

This CDR3 is built from 14 residues. Trimming left V 3 bases short and J 3 bases short, with 11 bases between. The sequence derives from an adult who was a healthcare worker with PCR-confirmed SARS-CoV-2 infection or an uninfected control (not recorded which). Sample: whole blood, taken at baseline. This chain joins TRBV12-3 or TRBV12-4 and TRBJ2-5; a weak D match, TRBD1 (5 bases). In DNA form, the CDR3 reads TGTGCCAGCAGTTTGGGCGCAGGGAAAGAGACCCAGTACTTC. This translates into CASSLGAGKETQYF.